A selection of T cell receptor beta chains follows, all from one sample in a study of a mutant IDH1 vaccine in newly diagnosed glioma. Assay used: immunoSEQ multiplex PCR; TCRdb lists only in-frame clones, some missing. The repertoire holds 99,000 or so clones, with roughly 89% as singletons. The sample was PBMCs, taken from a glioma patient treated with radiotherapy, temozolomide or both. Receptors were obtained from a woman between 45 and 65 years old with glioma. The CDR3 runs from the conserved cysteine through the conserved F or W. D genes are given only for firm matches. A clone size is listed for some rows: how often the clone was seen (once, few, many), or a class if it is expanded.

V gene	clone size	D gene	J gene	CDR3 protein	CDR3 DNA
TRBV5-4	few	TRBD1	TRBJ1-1	CASSLPLGQGASNTEAFF	TGTGCCAGCAGCTTGCCGTTGGGACAGGGCGCCTCGAACACTGAAGCTTTCTTT
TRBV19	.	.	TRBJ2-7	CASSIWGAAYEQYF	TGTGCCAGTAGTATTTGGGGAGCCGCCTACGAGCAGTACTTC
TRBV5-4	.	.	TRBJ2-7	CASSLGYEQYF	TGTGCCAGCAGCTTGGGATACGAGCAGTACTTC
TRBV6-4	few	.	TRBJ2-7	CAIAGLEAYEQYF	TGTGCCATCGCGGGGCTAGAGGCTTACGAGCAGTACTTC
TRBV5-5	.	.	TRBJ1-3	CASSFTSGTGNTIYF	TGTGCCAGCAGCTTCACCTCAGGAACTGGAAACACCATATATTTT
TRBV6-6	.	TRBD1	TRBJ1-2	CASSSRGLGYGYTF	TGTGCCAGCAGCTCCAGGGGGCTGGGCTATGGCTACACCTTC
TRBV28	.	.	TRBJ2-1	CASRTAQSSYNEQFF	TGTGCCAGCAGAACAGCTCAGAGCTCCTACAATGAGCAGTTCTTC
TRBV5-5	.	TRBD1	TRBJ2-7	CASSRTGGGYEQYF	TGTGCCAGCAGCCGGACAGGGGGCGGGTACGAGCAGTACTTC
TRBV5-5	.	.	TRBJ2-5	CASSLAPLVSQETQYF	TGTGCCAGCAGCTTGGCCCCCCTCGTTTCACAAGAGACCCAGTACTTC
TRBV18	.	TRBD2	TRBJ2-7	CASSPLAGVSEQYF	TGTGCCAGCTCACCACTAGCGGGAGTCTCCGAGCAGTACTTC
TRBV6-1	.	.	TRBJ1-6	CASSELVNSPLHF	TGTGCCAGCAGTGAACTGGTTAATTCACCCCTCCACTTT
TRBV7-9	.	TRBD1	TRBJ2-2	CASSLRGPDRATGELFF	TGTGCCAGCAGCTTAAGGGGCCCAGACAGGGCCACCGGGGAGCTGTTTTTT
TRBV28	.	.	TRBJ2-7	CASSLLPREQYF	TGTGCCAGCAGTTTGTTGCCTAGGGAGCAGTACTTC
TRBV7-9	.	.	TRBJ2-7	CASSLDGITGMQYF	TGTGCCAGCAGCTTGGACGGAATTACAGGGATGCAGTACTTC
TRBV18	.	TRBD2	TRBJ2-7	CASSATSGRHYEQYF	TGTGCCAGCTCAGCTACTAGCGGGAGGCACTACGAGCAGTACTTC
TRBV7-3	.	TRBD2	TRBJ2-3	CASSAGLAGTPTDTQYF	TGTGCCAGCAGCGCGGGACTAGCGGGAACTCCCACAGATACGCAGTATTTT
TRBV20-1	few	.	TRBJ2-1	CSALDYNEQFF	TGCAGTGCCTTGGACTACAATGAGCAGTTCTTC
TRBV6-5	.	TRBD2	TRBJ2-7	CASSRTSEGAEQYF	TGTGCCAGCAGCCGGACTAGCGAGGGCGCCGAGCAGTACTTC
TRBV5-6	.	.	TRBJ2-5	CASSLGGAKTQYF	TGTGCCAGCAGCTTGGGGGGTGCGAAGACCCAGTACTTC
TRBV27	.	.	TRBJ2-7	CASRPRQGLYEQYF	TGTGCCAGCAGGCCGAGACAGGGACTCTACGAGCAGTACTTC
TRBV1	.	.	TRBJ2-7	CTSTPRGWAPDEQYF	TGCACCAGCACCCCCCGAGGGTGGGCTCCTGACGAGCAGTACTTC
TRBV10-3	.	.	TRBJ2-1	CAISESYEQFF	TGTGCCATCAGTGAGTCCTATGAGCAGTTCTTC
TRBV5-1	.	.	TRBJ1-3	CASSLDGLSGNTIYF	TGCGCCAGCAGCTTGGATGGCCTCTCTGGAAACACCATATATTTT
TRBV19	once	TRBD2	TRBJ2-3	CASSSSGKITDTQYF	TGTGCCAGTAGTTCTAGCGGGAAGATCACAGATACGCAGTATTTT
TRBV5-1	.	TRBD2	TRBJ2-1	CASSLATSGSRSYNEQFF	TGCGCCAGCAGCCTCGCTACTAGCGGGAGTCGCTCCTACAATGAGCAGTTCTTC
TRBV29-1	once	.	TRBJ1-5	CSVGQAAYQPQHF	TGCAGCGTTGGCCAGGCGGCGTATCAGCCCCAGCATTTT
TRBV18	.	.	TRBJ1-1	CASSPREEGWAEAFF	TGTGCCAGCTCACCCCGAGAGGAAGGGTGGGCTGAAGCTTTCTTT
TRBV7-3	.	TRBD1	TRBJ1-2	CASSLANGQVYGYTF	TGTGCCAGCAGCTTGGCAAATGGACAGGTCTATGGCTACACCTTC
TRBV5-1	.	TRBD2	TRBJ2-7	CASSPRVAGDYEQYF	TGCGCCAGCAGCCCCCGGGTAGCGGGAGATTACGAGCAGTACTTC
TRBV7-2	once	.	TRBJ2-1	CASSLVGFANNEQFF	TGTGCCAGCAGCTTAGTTGGTTTCGCCAACAATGAGCAGTTCTTC